The T cell receptor (beta chain) under discussion was sequenced for a study of identical twins. Regarding the study as a whole: Potential partial confounding of zero-insertion analyses by invariant MAIT and iNKT cells was noted.

The V gene's germline CDR1 is SGHAT and CDR2 FQNNGV. The germline V and J ends were trimmed by 3 bases and 0 bases, with 14 bases remaining between them. This CDR3 region has 16 residues. Worth noting for this clonotype: The antigen remains undetermined.

TCRdb analysed the 5' RACE reads with MiXCR anew, one entry per CDR3 protein. The repertoire holds hundreds of thousands of distinct CDR3 sequences, with roughly an eighth as singletons. Separately, the same data were catalogued under a study of yellow fever vaccine responses in identical twins.

The clonotype originates from a woman younger than 30 in good health. The sequencing input was PBMCs. The chain joins TRBV11-2 to TRBJ1-1, with D possibly TRBD1 on 5 matching bases. Here the CDR3 DNA reads TGTGCCAGCAGCTTGTCGGGGTGGGGCATGAACACTGAAGCTTTCTTT. Amino acids: CASSLSGWGMNTEAFF.